These 9 T cell receptor beta chains share one sample of origin, sequenced in a study of blood T cell repertoires in COVID-19. Clones were read by immunoSEQ multiplex PCR, and TCRdb kept only the in-frame ones, dropping some. This table holds approximately 140,000 clones, about 88% found once. The specimen was PBMCs or T cells enriched from blood (not recorded which). These receptor sequences come from a woman aged 50 to 60 who had recovered from COVID-19.

V and J are TRBV5-1 and TRBJ1-6; TRBD1 matches 8 bases. The CDR3 loop spans 14 amino acids. The germline CDR1 and CDR2 sequences are SGHRS and YFSETQ. V lost 3 bases, J lost 9 bases, and 5 bases stayed unmatched. The CDR3 loop is CASSSGTGGSPLHF. The CDR3, as DNA: TGCGCCAGCAGCTCAGGGACAGGAGGTTCACCCCTCCACTTT.

The chain couples TRBV19 to TRBJ1-4; tentative D call: TRBD1 (5 bases). The germline gives CDR1 LNHDA, CDR2 SQIVND (reference sequence). V shed 5 bases and J shed 4 bases, with 11 bases lying between them. This CDR3 contains 14 residues. The CDR3 DNA is TGTGCCAGTAGTTCAGGACAAGTTAATGAAAAACTGTTTTTT. This sequence encodes CASSSGQVNEKLFF.

This clone was picked up a small number of times. The V gene is TRBV19, the J gene TRBJ2-2; 8 bases line up with TRBD1. Germline V gene data show CDR1 as LNHDA and CDR2 as SQIVND (reference sequence). V dropped 6 bases and J dropped 5; count of bases not matched to a gene: 8. CDR3 length equals 15 residues. CDR3 bases: TGTGCCAGTAGCCCGGGACAGGAGGATACCGGGGAGCTGTTTTTT. It encodes CASSPGQEDTGELFF.

This clone was recorded a few times. The rearrangement uses TRBV6-2 or TRBV6-3 and TRBJ2-3, with 8 nucleotides matching TRBD2. With V trimmed by 9 bases and J by 6 bases, 8 bases remained unmatched. This CDR3 spans 13 amino acids. Germline assignment: CDR1 MNHEY and CDR2 SVGEGT. This CDR3 reads CASRPSGRDTQYF. The CDR3 nucleotides are TGTGCCAGTAGACCTAGCGGGCGGGATACGCAGTATTTT.

This clone was counted once. The chain is built from TRBV5-4 and TRBJ1-4, with no clear D. The CDR3 loop spans 14 amino acids. Per germline, CDR1 SGHNT and CDR2 YYREEE (reference sequence). V dropped 0 bases and J dropped 8 bases, with 11 bases sitting between them. The CDR3 nucleotides read TGTGCCAGCAGCTTGGATCGTTTCGGGGAAAAACTGTTTTTT. Amino acids: CASSLDRFGEKLFF.

The gene calls are TRBV19 and TRBJ1-6; 8 bases are a match to TRBD1. With 6 bases clipped from V and 6 bases from J, the junction kept 1 base outside the gene matches. CDR1 is LNHDA and CDR2 is SQIVND in the germline V gene (reference sequence). CDR3 length: 13 residues. The DNA for the CDR3 is TGTGCCAGTAGCGACAGGGGTAATTCACCCCTCCACTTT. Its translation is CASSDRGNSPLHF.

The chain recombines TRBV3-1 (or the pseudogene TRBV3-2) with TRBJ2-7, with 7 bases matching TRBD1. The CDR3 contains 13 residues. With V trimmed by 5 bases and J by 3 bases, 4 bases remained unmatched. Germline V gene lookup returns CDR1 LGHDT and CDR2 YNNKEL (reference sequence). CDR3 DNA: TGTGCCAGCAGCGGCAGACAGGGCTACGAGCAGTACTTC. This sequence encodes CASSGRQGYEQYF.

The chain carries TRBV30 and TRBJ1-2; 7 bases match TRBD1. Trimming cost V 7 bases and J 4 bases; bases outside gene matches: 9. Per germline, CDR1 GTSNPN and CDR2 SVGIG (reference sequence). The CDR3 extends over 13 amino acids. CDR3 bases: TGTGCCTCTAACCGGGACAGCGTCTATGGCTACACCTTC. Translation gives CASNRDSVYGYTF. Looking up the rest from reference TRBV30 and TRBJ1-2 gives the full variable domain: SQTIHQWPATLVQPVGSPLSLECTVEGTSNPNLYWYRQAAGRGLQLLFYSVGIGQISSEVPQNLSASRPQDRQFILSSKKLLLSDSGFYLCASNRDSVYGYTFGSGTRLTVV.

This chain joins TRBV7-2 and TRBJ2-5; 7 nucleotides match TRBD2. V trimming: 5 bases; J trimming: 7 bases; junction bases outside the gene matches: 13. The germline V gene has CDR1 SGHTA and CDR2 FQGNSA. The CDR3 spans 15 residues. The CDR3 reads CASSPGRELGGTQYF. In nucleotides, the CDR3 is TGTGCCAGCAGCCCCGGGCGGGAGCTCGGCGGGACCCAGTACTTC. Based on the CDR3 plus reference TRBV7-2 and TRBJ2-5, the full variable domain is GAGVSQSPSNKVTEKGKDVELRCDPISGHTALYWYRQSLGQGLEFLIYFQGNSAPDKSGLPSDRFSAERTGGSVSTLTIQRTQQEDSAVYLCASSPGRELGGTQYFGPGTRLLVL.